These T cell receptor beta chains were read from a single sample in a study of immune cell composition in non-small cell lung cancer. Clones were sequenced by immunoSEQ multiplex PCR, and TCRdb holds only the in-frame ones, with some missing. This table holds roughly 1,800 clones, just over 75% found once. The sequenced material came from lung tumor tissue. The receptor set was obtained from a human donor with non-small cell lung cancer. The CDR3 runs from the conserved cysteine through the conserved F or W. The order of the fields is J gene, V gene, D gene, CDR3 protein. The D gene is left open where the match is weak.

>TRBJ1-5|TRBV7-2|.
CASSLWRDQPQHF
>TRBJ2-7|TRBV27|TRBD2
CASSPTLAGEQYF
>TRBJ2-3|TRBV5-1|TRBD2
CASSKAGGSDTQYF
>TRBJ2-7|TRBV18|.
CASSRLGPRGYEQYF
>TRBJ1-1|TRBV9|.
CASSVDLGGGEAFF
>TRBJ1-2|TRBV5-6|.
CASSLAANYGYTF
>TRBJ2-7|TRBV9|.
CASSVDRGSYEQYF
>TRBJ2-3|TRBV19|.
CASSISVDSAIDTQYF
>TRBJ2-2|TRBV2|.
CASGGSGGELFF
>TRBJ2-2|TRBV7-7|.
CASSPDRNTGELFF
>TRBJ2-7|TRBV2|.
CASRQGEIGEQYF
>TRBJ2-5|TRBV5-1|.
CASSLNPGLETQYF
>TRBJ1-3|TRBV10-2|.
CASKGSGNTIYF
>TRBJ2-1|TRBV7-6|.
CASSLGVTHEQFF
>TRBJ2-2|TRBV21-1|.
CASSKVYRSNTGELFF
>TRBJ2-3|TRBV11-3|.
CASSRRETDTQYF
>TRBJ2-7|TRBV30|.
CAWSLDRNEQYF
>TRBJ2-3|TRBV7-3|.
CASSSLAVSTDTQYF
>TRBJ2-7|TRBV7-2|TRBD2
CASSSRGSFSYEQYF
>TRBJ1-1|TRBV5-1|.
CASTPLSTGNTEAFF